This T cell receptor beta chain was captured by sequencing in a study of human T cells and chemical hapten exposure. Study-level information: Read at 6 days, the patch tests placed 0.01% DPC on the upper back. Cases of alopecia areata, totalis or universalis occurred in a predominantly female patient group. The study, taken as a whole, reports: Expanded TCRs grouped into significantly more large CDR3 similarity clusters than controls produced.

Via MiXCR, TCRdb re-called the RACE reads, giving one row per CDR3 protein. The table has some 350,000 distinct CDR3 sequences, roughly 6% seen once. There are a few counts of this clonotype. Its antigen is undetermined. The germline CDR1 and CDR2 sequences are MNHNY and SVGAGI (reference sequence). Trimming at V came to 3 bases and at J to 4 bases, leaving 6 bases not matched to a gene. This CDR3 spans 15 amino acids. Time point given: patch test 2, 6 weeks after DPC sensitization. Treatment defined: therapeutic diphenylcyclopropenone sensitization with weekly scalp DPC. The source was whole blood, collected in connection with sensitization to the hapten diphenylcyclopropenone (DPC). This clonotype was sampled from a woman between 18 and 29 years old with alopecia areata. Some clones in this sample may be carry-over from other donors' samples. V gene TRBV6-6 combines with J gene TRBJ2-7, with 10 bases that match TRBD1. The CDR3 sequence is CASSYSGQGWYEQYF. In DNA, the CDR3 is TGTGCCAGCAGTTATTCGGGACAGGGGTGGTACGAGCAGTACTTC.